The sequence of this TCR beta chain was determined in a study of blood T cells in healthy people across ages. Primers used in a second PCR of roughly 6 to 11 cycles were a sample-barcoded 5' primer and a J-beta primer mix. Researchers report that a template-switch adaptor with 12 random nucleotides tagged each cDNA molecule. Researchers report that each sample yielded at least 2.5 million CDR3-containing paired-end reads. TCRdb passed the 5' RACE reads through MiXCR, listing each CDR3 protein once. The top ten hold roughly 2.1% of the sample, which has over 1,500,000 distinct CDR3 sequences, around half seen once. Those donating, healthy Caucasian individuals from Russia, were aged roughly 6 to 100. This TCR was recovered from a woman in her thirties or forties in good health. Sequencing was done on a sample of blood.

CDR3 nucleotides: TGTGCCAGCAGCAACTCAATTGGCTGGGGCCTAAGTTGGTACGAGCAGTACTTC. Translation: CASSNSIGWGLSWYEQYF. The chain is built from TRBV21-1 and TRBJ2-4; the tabulated D call, TRBD1, remains unverified against the DNA. The assigned J gene may be wrong: the sequence end matches TRBJ2-7 better. TRBV21-1 is a pseudogene segment. This CDR3 has 18 amino acids.